A few counts support the clone carrying this T cell receptor beta chain. A read error is likely here: a far larger clone is one base away. Without the conserved terminal phenylalanine or tryptophan, this CDR3 likely stems from a read error. V was pared by 5 bases and J by 4 bases, with 12 bases between. CDR1 is SGHRS and CDR2 is YFSETQ in the germline V gene. This CDR3 comprises 13 residues. The sample originates from a study of shared clonotypes between healthy human individuals. Study details: Ranging from 18 to 49 in age, donors were a couple of women and a few men.

Sequencing was performed with immunoSEQ multiplex PCR; in TCRdb, only in-frame clones are kept and a portion is missing. The sample contains about half a million clones, 81% of which appear only once. Sequencing used PBMCs. The chain recombines TRBV5-1 with TRBJ1-1; no definite D call. This clonotype was sampled from a woman in her thirties or forties in good health. Some clones in this sample may be carry-over from other donors' samples. The CDR3 loop reads CASSIWVGTEAFL. The CDR3 DNA reads TGCGCCAGCAGTATATGGGTCGGCACTGAAGCTTTCCTT.